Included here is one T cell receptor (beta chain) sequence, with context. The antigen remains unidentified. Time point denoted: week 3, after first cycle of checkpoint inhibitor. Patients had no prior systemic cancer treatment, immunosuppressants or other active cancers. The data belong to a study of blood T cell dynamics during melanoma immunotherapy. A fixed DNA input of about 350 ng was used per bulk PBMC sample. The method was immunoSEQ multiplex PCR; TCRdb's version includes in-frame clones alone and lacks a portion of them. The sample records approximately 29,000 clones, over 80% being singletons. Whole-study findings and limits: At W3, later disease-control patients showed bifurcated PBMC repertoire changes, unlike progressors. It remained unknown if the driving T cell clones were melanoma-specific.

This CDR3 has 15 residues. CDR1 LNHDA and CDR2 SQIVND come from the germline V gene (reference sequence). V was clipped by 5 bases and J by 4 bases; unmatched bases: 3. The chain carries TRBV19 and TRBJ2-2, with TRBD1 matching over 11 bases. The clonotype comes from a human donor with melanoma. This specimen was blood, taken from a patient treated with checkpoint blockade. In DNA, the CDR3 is TGTGCCAGTAGTCAAGGGACAGGGGGCACCGGGGAGCTGTTTTTT. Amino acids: CASSQGTGGTGELFF.